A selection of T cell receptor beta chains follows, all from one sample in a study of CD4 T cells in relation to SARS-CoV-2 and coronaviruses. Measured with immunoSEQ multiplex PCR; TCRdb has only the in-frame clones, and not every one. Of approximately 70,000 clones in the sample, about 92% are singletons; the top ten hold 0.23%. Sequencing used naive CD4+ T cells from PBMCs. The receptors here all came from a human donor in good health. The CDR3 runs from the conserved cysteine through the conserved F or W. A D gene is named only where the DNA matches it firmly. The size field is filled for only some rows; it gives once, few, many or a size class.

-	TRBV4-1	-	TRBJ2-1	CASSQDPQGNNEQFF	TGCGCCAGCAGCCAAGATCCACAGGGAAACAATGAGCAGTTCTTC
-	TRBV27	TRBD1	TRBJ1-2	CASRVEWQGAPSNYGYTF	TGTGCCAGCAGAGTAGAATGGCAGGGGGCCCCCTCTAACTATGGCTACACCTTC
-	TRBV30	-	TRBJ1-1	CAWSVRGVEEAFF	TGTGCCTGGAGTGTAAGAGGGGTTGAGGAAGCTTTCTTT
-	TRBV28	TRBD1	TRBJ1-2	CASKQGSEGYTF	TGTGCCAGCAAACAGGGGAGTGAGGGCTACACCTTC
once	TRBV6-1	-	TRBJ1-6	CASSEALGTYNSPLHF	TGTGCCAGCAGTGAAGCGCTCGGGACCTATAATTCACCCCTCCACTTT
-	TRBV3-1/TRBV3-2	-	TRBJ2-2	CASSQDTGLLFF	TGTGCCAGCAGCCAAGACACGGGACTGCTGTTTTTT
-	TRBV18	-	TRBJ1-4	CASSATAANEKLFF	TGTGCCAGCTCAGCAACTGCAGCTAATGAAAAACTGTTTTTT
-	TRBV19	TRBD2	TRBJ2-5	CASSMSSGFQETQYF	TGTGCCAGTAGTATGTCTAGCGGGTTTCAAGAGACCCAGTACTTC
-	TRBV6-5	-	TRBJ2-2	CASKALNTGELFF	TGTGCCAGCAAAGCCTTGAACACCGGGGAGCTGTTTTTT
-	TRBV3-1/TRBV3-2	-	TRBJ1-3	CASSQGNSNGNTIYF	TGTGCCAGCAGCCAAGGGAACAGCAATGGAAACACCATATATTTT
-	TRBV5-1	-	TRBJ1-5	CASSLGLGVRGNQPQHF	TGCGCCAGCAGCTTGGGATTGGGGGTTAGGGGCAATCAGCCCCAGCATTTT
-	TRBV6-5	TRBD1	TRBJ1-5	CASSGQGARQPQHF	TGTGCCAGCAGCGGACAGGGGGCCCGGCAGCCCCAGCATTTT
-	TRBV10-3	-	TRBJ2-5	CASGNRAFQETQYF	TGTGCCAGCGGGAACAGGGCCTTTCAAGAGACCCAGTACTTC
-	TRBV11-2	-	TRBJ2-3	CASSLGPGTSTDTQYF	TGTGCCAGCAGCTTAGGCCCCGGGACTTCGACAGATACGCAGTATTTT
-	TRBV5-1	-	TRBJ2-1	CASSLVQTEQFF	TGCGCCAGCAGCTTGGTCCAGACAGAGCAGTTCTTC
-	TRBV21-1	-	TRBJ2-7	CASSKARAEPFSEQYF	TGTGCCAGCAGCAAAGCTAGGGCAGAACCGTTTAGCGAGCAGTACTTC
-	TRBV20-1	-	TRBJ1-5	CSASDPGPIQPQHF	TGCAGTGCTAGTGATCCGGGACCTATTCAGCCCCAGCATTTT
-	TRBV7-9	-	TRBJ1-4	CASSSVGGRLTNEKLFF	TGTGCCAGCAGCTCCGTGGGGGGAAGGTTGACTAATGAAAAACTGTTTTTT
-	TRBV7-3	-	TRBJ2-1	CASSSRARTRQEQFF	TGTGCCAGCAGCTCTCGAGCCAGAACCCGTCAAGAGCAGTTCTTC
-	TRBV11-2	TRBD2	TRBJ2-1	CASSSLGGGYNEQFF	TGTGCCAGCAGCTCGTTGGGCGGGGGGTACAATGAGCAGTTCTTC
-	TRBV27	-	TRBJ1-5	CASSLWGGINQPQHF	TGTGCCAGCAGTTTATGGGGGGGAATCAATCAGCCCCAGCATTTT
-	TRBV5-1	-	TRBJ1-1	CASSLIGRQPTEAFF	TGCGCCAGCAGCTTAATAGGCAGGCAACCCACTGAAGCTTTCTTT
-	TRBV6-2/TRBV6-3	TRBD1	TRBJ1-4	CASSHPRTGGSEKLFF	TGTGCCAGCAGCCATCCCAGGACAGGGGGAAGTGAAAAACTGTTTTTT
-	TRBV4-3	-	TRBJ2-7	CASSQDIGRDYEQYF	TGCGCCAGCAGCCAAGATATCGGCCGAGATTACGAGCAGTACTTC
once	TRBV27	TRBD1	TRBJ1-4	CASADRGIGKLFF	TGTGCCAGCGCAGACAGGGGAATCGGAAAACTGTTTTTT
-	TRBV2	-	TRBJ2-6	CASSDSPVSGANVLTF	TGTGCCAGCAGTGATTCCCCGGTCTCTGGGGCCAACGTCCTGACTTTC
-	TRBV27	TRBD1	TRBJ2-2	CASSWDRNTGELFF	TGTGCCAGCAGTTGGGACAGGAACACCGGGGAGCTGTTTTTT
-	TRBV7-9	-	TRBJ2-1	CASSPGRDSYNEQFF	TGTGCCAGCAGCCCCGGGCGGGACTCCTACAATGAGCAGTTCTTC
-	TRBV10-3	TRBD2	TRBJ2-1	CAIRTSGYSYNEQFF	TGTGCCATAAGGACTAGCGGGTACTCCTACAATGAGCAGTTCTTC
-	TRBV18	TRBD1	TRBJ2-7	CASSPQGQGSREQYF	TGTGCCAGCTCACCCCAAGGACAGGGATCGCGCGAGCAGTACTTC
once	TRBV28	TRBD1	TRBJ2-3	CASTLGQSTDTQYF	TGTGCCAGCACTCTGGGACAGTCCACAGATACGCAGTATTTT
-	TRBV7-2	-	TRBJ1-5	CASSPDGLNNQPQHF	TGTGCCAGCAGCCCCGACGGACTGAACAATCAGCCCCAGCATTTT
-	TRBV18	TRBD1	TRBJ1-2	CASRVDREPNYGYTF	TGTGCCAGCAGGGTTGACAGGGAGCCTAACTATGGCTACACCTTC
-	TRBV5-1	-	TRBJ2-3	CASSLDGGSTDTQYF	TGCGCCAGCAGCTTGGACGGCGGGAGCACAGATACGCAGTATTTT
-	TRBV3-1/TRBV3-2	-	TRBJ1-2	CASSARGGMDSYGYTF	TGTGCCAGCAGCGCCCGGGGGGGGATGGATTCCTATGGCTACACCTTC
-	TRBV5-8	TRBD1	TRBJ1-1	CASSSGTGLEAFF	TGTGCCAGCAGCTCCGGGACAGGGCTTGAAGCTTTCTTT
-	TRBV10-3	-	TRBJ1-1	CAIMKDKTRTEAFF	TGTGCCATCATGAAGGACAAGACTCGGACTGAAGCTTTCTTT
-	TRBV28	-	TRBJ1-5	CASSLLGDQPQHF	TGTGCCAGCAGTTTATTAGGGGATCAGCCCCAGCATTTT
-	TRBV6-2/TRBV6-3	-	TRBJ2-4	CASSKVALAKNIQYF	TGTGCCAGCAGCAAGGTGGCCCTAGCCAAAAACATTCAGTACTTC
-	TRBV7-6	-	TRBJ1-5	CASSLQGMDQPQHF	TGTGCCAGCAGCTTACAGGGAATGGACCAGCCCCAGCATTTT
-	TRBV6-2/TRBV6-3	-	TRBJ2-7	CASSPHTATPSYEQYF	TGTGCCAGCAGTCCCCACACCGCTACTCCCTCCTACGAGCAGTACTTC
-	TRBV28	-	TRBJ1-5	CASRDTRGLTLTQHF	TGTGCCAGCAGAGACACCAGGGGTCTGACTCTCACCCAGCATTTT
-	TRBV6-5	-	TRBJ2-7	CASRRDYEQYF	TGTGCCAGCAGAAGAGACTACGAGCAGTACTTC
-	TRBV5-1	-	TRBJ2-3	CASSLAITGGADTQYF	TGCGCCAGCAGCTTAGCTATAACGGGGGGCGCAGATACGCAGTATTTT
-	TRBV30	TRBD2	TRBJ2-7	CAWSLGGSLYEQYF	TGTGCCTGGAGTCTGGGCGGGAGTTTGTACGAGCAGTACTTC
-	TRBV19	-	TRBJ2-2	CASSPSTANTGELFF	TGTGCCAGTAGTCCCTCGACCGCTAACACCGGGGAGCTGTTTTTT
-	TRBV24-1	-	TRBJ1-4	CATSAGDGEKLFF	TGTGCCACCAGCGCCGGAGACGGTGAAAAACTGTTTTTT
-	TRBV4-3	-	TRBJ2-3	CASSHGGVAGGGPEDTQYF	TGCGCCAGCAGCCACGGAGGGGTCGCTGGCGGGGGCCCGGAAGATACGCAGTATTTT
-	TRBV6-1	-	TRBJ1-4	CASSEQGQGGEKLFF	TGTGCCAGCAGTGAACAAGGGCAGGGTGGGGAAAAACTGTTTTTT
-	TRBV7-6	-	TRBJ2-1	CASGRSVNEQFF	TGTGCCAGCGGTCGGTCAGTCAATGAGCAGTTCTTC